This TCR beta chain was profiled in a study of OX40 agonist ivuxolimab in advanced cancers. Overall study context: The drug used for patients, ivuxolimab, was an agonistic anti-OX40 (CD134) antibody. Notes on the study in general: Antigen specificity of clonally expanded peripheral T cells was not established. Circulating CD4+ and CD8+ T cells showed clonal expansion by week 6 at 0.1 to 3.0 mg/kg. Averaging showed that CD8+ T cells had more expanded clones than CD4+ did.

Remarks on this clone: What it binds is unknown.

This CDR3 contains 15 residues. Germline CDR1 SGHNT, CDR2 YYREEE (reference sequence). After removal of 6 bases from V and 4 bases from J, the junction contained 12 bases not matched to a gene. Sequenced by immunoSEQ multiplex PCR; TCRdb stores in-frame clones only, minus some. The table has around 53,000 clones, 88% seen once. Material: CD4+ or CD8+ T cells sorted from blood, obtained in a trial of the OX40 agonist ivuxolimab. This TCR was sampled from an adult with an advanced solid tumor such as melanoma, head and neck, liver or kidney cancer. V gene TRBV5-4 combines with J gene TRBJ2-5, with 7 bases that match TRBD2. The chain's CDR3 is CASNPGLGEGETQYF. CDR3 nucleotides: TGTGCCAGCAACCCGGGGCTGGGGGAGGGAGAGACCCAGTACTTC.